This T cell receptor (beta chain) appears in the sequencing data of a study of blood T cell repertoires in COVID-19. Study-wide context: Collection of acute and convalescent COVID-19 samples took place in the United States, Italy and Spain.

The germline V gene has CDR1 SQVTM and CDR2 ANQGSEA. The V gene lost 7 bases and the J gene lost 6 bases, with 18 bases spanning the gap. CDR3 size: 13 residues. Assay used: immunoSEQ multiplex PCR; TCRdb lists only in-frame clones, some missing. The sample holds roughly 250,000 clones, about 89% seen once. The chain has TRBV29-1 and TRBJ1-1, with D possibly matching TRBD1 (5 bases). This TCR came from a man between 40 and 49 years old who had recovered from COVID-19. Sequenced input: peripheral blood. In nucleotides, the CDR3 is TGCAGCGCCGCTCTAGGGGCCGCCTCTGAAGCTTTCTTT. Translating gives CSAALGAASEAFF. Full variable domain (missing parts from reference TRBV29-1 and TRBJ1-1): SAVISQKPSRDICQRGTSLTIQCQVDSQVTMMFWYRQQPGQSLTLIATANQGSEATYESGFVIDKFPISRPNLTFSTLTVSNMSPEDSSIYLCSAALGAASEAFFGQGTRLTVV.